This T cell receptor (beta chain) was sequenced during a study of T-cell memory formation after mild COVID-19. This clonotype showed up just a few times. What it binds is unknown. Study-wide results and limits: Certain responding clones were present in pre-infection memory, suggesting participation of cross-reactive memory. Unconfirmed was the SARS-CoV-2 specificity of second-wave clones that peaked on day 37.

V lost 1 base and J lost 7, with 8 bases in between. Germline V lookup: CDR1 SGHTA, CDR2 FQGNSA. CDR3 length: 13 amino acids. Constant-segment primers were used for 5'RACE, and the resulting TCR alpha and TCR beta cDNA libraries carried sample barcodes and UMIs. TCRdb recomputed calls from the 5' RACE reads with MiXCR, one row per CDR3 protein. The sample carries around 340,000 distinct CDR3 sequences, over 10% recorded once. The receptor comes from a young man who had mild COVID-19 (a few samples of this study predate the infection). Cell type and time point are not known. Sequenced: PBMCs or a T cell subset sorted from them (not recorded which). The V and J genes are TRBV7-2 and TRBJ1-5, with D hard to call. The CDR3 coding sequence is TGTGCCAGCAGCTTAGTTGCCGGACAGCCCCAGCATTTT. Amino acids: CASSLVAGQPQHF.